The rows below give T cell receptor beta chains drawn from one sample of a study of OX40 agonist ivuxolimab in advanced cancers. TCRdb's table, derived via immunoSEQ multiplex PCR, lists solely in-frame clones and lacks some. The sample contains over 90,000 clones, approximately 90% of which appear only once. The sequencing here drew on CD4+ or CD8+ T cells sorted from blood, taken in a trial of the OX40 agonist ivuxolimab. The receptor source for this set is an adult with an advanced solid tumor such as melanoma, head and neck, liver or kidney cancer. Each CDR3 is given with its conserved first and last residue.

CDR3aa: CASSLSAGPNTGELFF
v_gene: TRBV7-3
j_gene: TRBJ2-2

CDR3aa: CASSLDGQGFQQYF
v_gene: TRBV27
j_gene: TRBJ2-7

CDR3aa: CASSQDLNRDRKAGANVLTF
v_gene: TRBV4-1
j_gene: TRBJ2-6

CDR3aa: CASSFDYEQYF
v_gene: TRBV7-9
j_gene: TRBJ2-7

CDR3aa: CASSDGGANTGELFF
v_gene: TRBV19
j_gene: TRBJ2-2

CDR3aa: CASRTSGPLYEQYF
v_gene: TRBV28
j_gene: TRBJ2-7

CDR3aa: CASSLGGGGRYNEQFF
v_gene: TRBV27
j_gene: TRBJ2-1

CDR3aa: CASRQGPPAEQYF
v_gene: TRBV5-1
j_gene: TRBJ2-7

CDR3aa: CASSFRATSYNEQFF
v_gene: TRBV27
j_gene: TRBJ2-1

CDR3aa: CAWSDRQKETQYF
v_gene: TRBV30
j_gene: TRBJ2-5

CDR3aa: CATSRDRTGYEQYF
v_gene: TRBV15
j_gene: .

CDR3aa: CASRNYRDGETQYF
v_gene: TRBV28
j_gene: TRBJ2-5

CDR3aa: CASSQDAGDTQYF
v_gene: TRBV4-1
j_gene: TRBJ2-3

CDR3aa: CASSLVRGGNTEAFF
v_gene: TRBV5-6
j_gene: TRBJ1-1

CDR3aa: CASSFNPTGNYEQYF
v_gene: TRBV5-1
j_gene: TRBJ2-7

CDR3aa: CASSLAGGPYNEQFF
v_gene: TRBV7-2
j_gene: TRBJ2-1

CDR3aa: CASSGGSGTARNEQFF
v_gene: TRBV27
j_gene: TRBJ2-1

CDR3aa: CASRSDGGGSGNTIYF
v_gene: TRBV6-6
j_gene: TRBJ1-3

CDR3aa: CASSLGQGLLNGYTF
v_gene: TRBV5-4
j_gene: TRBJ1-2

CDR3aa: CASSFDQDNEQFF
v_gene: TRBV5-6
j_gene: TRBJ2-1

CDR3aa: CASSFVWGADYGYTF
v_gene: TRBV27
j_gene: TRBJ1-2

CDR3aa: CASTPGLAGVTDTQYF
v_gene: TRBV25-1
j_gene: TRBJ2-3

CDR3aa: CASSEGRGINQPQHF
v_gene: TRBV6-1
j_gene: TRBJ1-5

CDR3aa: CASSYGAETGNTIYF
v_gene: TRBV19
j_gene: TRBJ1-3

CDR3aa: CATSRGGRGGEQYF
v_gene: TRBV15
j_gene: TRBJ2-7

CDR3aa: CATSRGRTSLTDTQYF
v_gene: TRBV15
j_gene: TRBJ2-3

CDR3aa: CASSFRGSVDTQYF
v_gene: TRBV27
j_gene: TRBJ2-3

CDR3aa: CASSPTNTGELFF
v_gene: TRBV11-2
j_gene: TRBJ2-2

CDR3aa: CASRAYLAGANEQFF
v_gene: TRBV5-1
j_gene: TRBJ2-1

CDR3aa: CASSLVLSGTDTQYF
v_gene: TRBV5-4
j_gene: TRBJ2-3

CDR3aa: CASSTNRDNYGYTF
v_gene: TRBV6-1
j_gene: TRBJ1-2

CDR3aa: CASSLGSAGANVLTF
v_gene: TRBV7-9
j_gene: TRBJ2-6

CDR3aa: CASSYSGSGNYEQYF
v_gene: TRBV28
j_gene: TRBJ2-7

CDR3aa: CAISEQQGSTDTQYF
v_gene: TRBV10-3
j_gene: TRBJ2-3

CDR3aa: CASSGQFMNTEAFF
v_gene: TRBV5-5
j_gene: TRBJ1-1

CDR3aa: CAISPLDSGHNEQFF
v_gene: TRBV10-3
j_gene: TRBJ2-1

CDR3aa: CASSDAGGTWAGPYEQYF
v_gene: TRBV5-4
j_gene: TRBJ2-7

CDR3aa: CASIQGSGANVLTF
v_gene: TRBV6-1
j_gene: TRBJ2-6

CDR3aa: CASSPPGQPTDTQYF
v_gene: TRBV18
j_gene: TRBJ2-3

CDR3aa: CASSQDGWGGVYGYTF
v_gene: TRBV4-1
j_gene: TRBJ1-2

CDR3aa: CSVLRGSSYNEQFF
v_gene: TRBV29-1
j_gene: TRBJ2-1

CDR3aa: CASSLDRGLHYGYTF
v_gene: TRBV7-2
j_gene: TRBJ1-2

CDR3aa: CASSLDSGYGYTF
v_gene: TRBV7-9
j_gene: TRBJ1-2

CDR3aa: CASSTLTVGFITEAFF
v_gene: TRBV28
j_gene: TRBJ1-1

CDR3aa: CAWQPPGQLNEKLFF
v_gene: TRBV30
j_gene: TRBJ1-4

CDR3aa: CASSKDRDAPGRTNNEQFF
v_gene: TRBV21-1
j_gene: TRBJ2-1

CDR3aa: CASSYGVFSAGEQFF
v_gene: TRBV6-5
j_gene: TRBJ2-1

CDR3aa: CASTPRGLNYGYTF
v_gene: TRBV19
j_gene: TRBJ1-2

CDR3aa: CASSWRTSSYYEQYF
v_gene: TRBV5-5
j_gene: TRBJ2-7

CDR3aa: CASSRPIWGLSGSGDTGELFF
v_gene: TRBV28
j_gene: TRBJ2-2

CDR3aa: CASSGSTSGSTQYF
v_gene: TRBV7-2
j_gene: TRBJ2-3

CDR3aa: CASSPGLPGIDEQYF
v_gene: TRBV18
j_gene: TRBJ2-7

CDR3aa: CASRPGGRGHGYTF
v_gene: TRBV6-5
j_gene: TRBJ1-2

CDR3aa: CAWRTSGSFGTQYF
v_gene: TRBV30
j_gene: TRBJ2-5

CDR3aa: CASSPRTGMNTEAFF
v_gene: TRBV18
j_gene: TRBJ1-1

CDR3aa: CASSPTGEGTEAFF
v_gene: TRBV7-9
j_gene: TRBJ1-1

CDR3aa: CASSFFGNAYEQYF
v_gene: TRBV28
j_gene: TRBJ2-7

CDR3aa: CASEEGQGSTGELFF
v_gene: TRBV5-1
j_gene: TRBJ2-2